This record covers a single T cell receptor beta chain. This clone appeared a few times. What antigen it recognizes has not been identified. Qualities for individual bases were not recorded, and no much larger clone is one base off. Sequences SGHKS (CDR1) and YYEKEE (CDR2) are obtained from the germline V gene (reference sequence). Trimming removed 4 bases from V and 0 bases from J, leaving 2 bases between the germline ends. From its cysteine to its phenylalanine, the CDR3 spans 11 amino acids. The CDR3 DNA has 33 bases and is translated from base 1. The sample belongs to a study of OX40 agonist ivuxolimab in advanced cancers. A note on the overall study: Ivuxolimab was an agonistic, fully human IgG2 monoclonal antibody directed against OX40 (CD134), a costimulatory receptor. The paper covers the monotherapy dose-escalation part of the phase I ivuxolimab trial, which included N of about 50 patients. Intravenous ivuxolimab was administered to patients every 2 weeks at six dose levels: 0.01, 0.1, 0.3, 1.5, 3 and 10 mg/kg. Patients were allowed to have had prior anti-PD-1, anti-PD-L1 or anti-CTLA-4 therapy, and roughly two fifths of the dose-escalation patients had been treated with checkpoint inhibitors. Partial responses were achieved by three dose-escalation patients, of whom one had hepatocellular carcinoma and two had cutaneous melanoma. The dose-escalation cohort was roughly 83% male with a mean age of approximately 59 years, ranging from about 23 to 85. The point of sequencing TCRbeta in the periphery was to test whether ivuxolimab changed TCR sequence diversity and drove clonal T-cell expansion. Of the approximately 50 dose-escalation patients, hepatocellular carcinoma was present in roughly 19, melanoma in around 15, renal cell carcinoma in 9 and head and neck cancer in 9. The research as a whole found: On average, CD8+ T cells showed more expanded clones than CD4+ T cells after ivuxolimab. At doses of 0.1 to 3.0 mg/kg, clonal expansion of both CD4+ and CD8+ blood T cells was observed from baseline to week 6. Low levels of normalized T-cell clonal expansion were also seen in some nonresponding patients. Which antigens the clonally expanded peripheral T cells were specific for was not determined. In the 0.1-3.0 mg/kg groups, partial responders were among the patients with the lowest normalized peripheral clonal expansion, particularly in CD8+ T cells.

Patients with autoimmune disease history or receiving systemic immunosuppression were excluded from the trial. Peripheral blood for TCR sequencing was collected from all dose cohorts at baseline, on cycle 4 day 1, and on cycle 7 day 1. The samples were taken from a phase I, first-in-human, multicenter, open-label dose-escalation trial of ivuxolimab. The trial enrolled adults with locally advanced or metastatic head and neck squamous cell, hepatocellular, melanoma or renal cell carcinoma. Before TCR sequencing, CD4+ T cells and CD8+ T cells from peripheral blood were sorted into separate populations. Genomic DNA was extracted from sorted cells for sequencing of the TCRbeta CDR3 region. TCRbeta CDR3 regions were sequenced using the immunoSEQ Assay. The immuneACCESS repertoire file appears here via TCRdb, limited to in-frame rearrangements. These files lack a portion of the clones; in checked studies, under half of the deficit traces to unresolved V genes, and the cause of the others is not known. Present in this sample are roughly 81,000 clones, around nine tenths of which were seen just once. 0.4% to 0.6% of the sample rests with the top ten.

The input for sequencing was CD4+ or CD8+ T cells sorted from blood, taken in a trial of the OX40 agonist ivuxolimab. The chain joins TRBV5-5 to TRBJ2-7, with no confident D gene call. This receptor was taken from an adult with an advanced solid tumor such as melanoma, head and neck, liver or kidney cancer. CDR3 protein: CASSSSYEQYF. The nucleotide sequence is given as TGTGCCAGCAGCAGCTCCTACGAGCAGTACTTC.